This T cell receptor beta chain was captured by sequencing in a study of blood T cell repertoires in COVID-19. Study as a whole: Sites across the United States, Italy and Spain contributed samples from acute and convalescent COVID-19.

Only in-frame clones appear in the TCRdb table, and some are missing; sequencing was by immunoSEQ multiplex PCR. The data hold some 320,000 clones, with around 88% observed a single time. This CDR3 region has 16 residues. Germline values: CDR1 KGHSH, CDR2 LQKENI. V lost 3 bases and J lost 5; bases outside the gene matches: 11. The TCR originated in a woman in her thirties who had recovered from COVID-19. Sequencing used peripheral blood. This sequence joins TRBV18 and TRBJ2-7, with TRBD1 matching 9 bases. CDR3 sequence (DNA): TGTGCCAGCTCACCCGGGACAGGGATGGATGGGGACGAGCAGTACTTC. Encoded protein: CASSPGTGMDGDEQYF.